This TCR beta chain was recorded in a study of control samples from healthy donors and cancer patients. The CDR3 covers 14 residues. Trimming at V came to 4 bases and at J to 8 bases, leaving 9 bases not matched to a gene. Germline V gene lookup returns CDR1 SGHNT and CDR2 YYREEE (reference sequence). The repertoire was sequenced with immunoSEQ multiplex PCR; TCRdb's copy has only in-frame clones and lacks some. The data contain 85,000 to 90,000 clones, around 86% of them seen just once; the ten biggest clones take up roughly 21%. Material: blood. J is TRBJ2-1 and V is TRBV5-4, with 7 positions matching TRBD1. The TCR sequence derives from a man younger than 45 in good health. CDR3 nucleotide sequence: TGTGCCAGCAGCAAAGAACAGGGGTCGGATGAGCAGTTCTTC. It codes for CASSKEQGSDEQFF.